This T cell receptor (beta chain) emerged from a study of tumor-infiltrating lymphocytes in primary liver carcinoma. The CDR3 runs to 12 residues. In germline, CDR1 is SGHAT, CDR2 FQNNGV. The V and J ends lost 5 bases and 6 bases respectively, with 9 bases between them. Extraction of RNA together with DNA used roughly 20-33 mg of unsorted bulk tissue. cDNA specific to TCR beta was made from around 470 ng of total RNA, with a constant-region primer employed for priming. Investigators got TCR beta libraries out of three nested multiplex PCR rounds, done with slightly modified ARM-PCR. Use of TRBV1-TRBV30 forward primers with a C-beta reverse primer characterized the first two PCR rounds, which lasted approximately 11 cycles each. A single record per CDR3 protein comes from TCRdb applying MiXCR to the multiplex PCR reads. The top ten clones hold roughly 15% of a sample with 70,000 to 85,000 distinct CDR3 sequences, about 64% of them seen once.

This clonotype is large. The sequenced sample consisted of liver tumor tissue from sampling region 4. Stated subset: tumor region T4, right-lateral pole. The J gene is TRBJ2-3, the V gene TRBV11-2; D is undetermined. The TCR was taken from an older woman with primary liver carcinoma and hepatitis B virus infection. The CDR3 reads CASSPWADTQYF. The CDR3 nucleotides read TGTGCCAGCAGCCCCTGGGCGGATACGCAGTATTTT.